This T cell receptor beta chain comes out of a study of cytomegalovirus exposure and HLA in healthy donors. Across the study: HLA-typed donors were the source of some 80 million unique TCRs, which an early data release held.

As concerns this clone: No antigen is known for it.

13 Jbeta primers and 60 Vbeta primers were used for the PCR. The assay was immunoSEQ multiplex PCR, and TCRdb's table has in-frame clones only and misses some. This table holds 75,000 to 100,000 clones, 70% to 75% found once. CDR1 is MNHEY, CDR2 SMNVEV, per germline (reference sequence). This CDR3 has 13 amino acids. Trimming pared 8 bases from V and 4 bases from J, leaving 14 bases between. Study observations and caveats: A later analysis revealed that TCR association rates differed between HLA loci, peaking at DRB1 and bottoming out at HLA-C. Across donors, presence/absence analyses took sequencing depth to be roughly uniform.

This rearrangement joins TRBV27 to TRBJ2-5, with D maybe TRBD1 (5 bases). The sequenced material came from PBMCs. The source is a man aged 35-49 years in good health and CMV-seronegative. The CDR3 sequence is CASRTWDGETQYF. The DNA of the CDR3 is TGTGCCAGCCGGACATGGGATGGAGAGACCCAGTACTTC.